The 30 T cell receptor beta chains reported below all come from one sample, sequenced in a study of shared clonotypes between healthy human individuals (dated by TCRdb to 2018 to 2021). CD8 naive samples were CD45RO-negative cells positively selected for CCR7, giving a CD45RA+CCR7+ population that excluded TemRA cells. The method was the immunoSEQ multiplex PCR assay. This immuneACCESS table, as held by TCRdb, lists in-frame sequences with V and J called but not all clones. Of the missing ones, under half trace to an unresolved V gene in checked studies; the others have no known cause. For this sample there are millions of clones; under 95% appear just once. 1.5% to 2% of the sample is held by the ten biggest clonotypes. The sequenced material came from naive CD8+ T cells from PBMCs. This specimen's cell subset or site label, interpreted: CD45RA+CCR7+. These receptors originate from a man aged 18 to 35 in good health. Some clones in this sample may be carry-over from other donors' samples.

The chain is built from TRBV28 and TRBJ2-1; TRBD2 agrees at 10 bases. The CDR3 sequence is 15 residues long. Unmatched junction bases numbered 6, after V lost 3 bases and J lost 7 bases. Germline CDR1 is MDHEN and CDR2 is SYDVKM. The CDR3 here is CASSLAAGGLNEQFF. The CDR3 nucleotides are TGTGCCAGCAGTTTGGCAGCGGGAGGGTTAAATGAGCAGTTCTTC.

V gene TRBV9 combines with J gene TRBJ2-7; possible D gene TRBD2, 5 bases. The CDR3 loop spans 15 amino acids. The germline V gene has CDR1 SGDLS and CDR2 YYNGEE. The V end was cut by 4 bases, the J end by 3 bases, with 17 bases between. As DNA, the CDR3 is TGTGCCAGCAGCCCCACGGGGTCCCCGCTCTACGAGCAGTACTTC. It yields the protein CASSPTGSPLYEQYF.

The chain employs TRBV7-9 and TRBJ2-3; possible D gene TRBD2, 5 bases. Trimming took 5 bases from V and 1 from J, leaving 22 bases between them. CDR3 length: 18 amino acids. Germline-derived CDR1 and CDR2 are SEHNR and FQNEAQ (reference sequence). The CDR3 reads CASSPPAEGTIGTDTQYF. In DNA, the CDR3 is TGTGCCAGCAGCCCCCCGGCCGAGGGAACGATCGGCACAGATACGCAGTATTTT.

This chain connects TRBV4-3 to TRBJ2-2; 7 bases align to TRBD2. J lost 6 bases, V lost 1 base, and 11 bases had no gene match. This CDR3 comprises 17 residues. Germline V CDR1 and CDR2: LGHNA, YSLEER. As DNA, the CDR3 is TGCGCCAGCAGCCAAGTTGTTGACGGGAGGTTAGCCGGGGAGCTGTTTTTT. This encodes CASSQVVDGRLAGELFF.

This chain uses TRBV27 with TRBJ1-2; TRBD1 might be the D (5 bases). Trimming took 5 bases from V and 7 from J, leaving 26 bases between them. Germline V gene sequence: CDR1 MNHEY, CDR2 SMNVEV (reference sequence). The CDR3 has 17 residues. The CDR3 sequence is CASSTLFRDGGDFGYTF. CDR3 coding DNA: TGTGCCAGCAGTACACTCTTTAGGGACGGGGGGGATTTTGGCTACACCTTC.

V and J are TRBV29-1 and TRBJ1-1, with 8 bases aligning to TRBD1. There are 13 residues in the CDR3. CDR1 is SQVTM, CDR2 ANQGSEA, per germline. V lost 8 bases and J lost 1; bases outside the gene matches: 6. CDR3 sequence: CSSTGVRNTEAFF. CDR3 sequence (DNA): TGCAGCTCGACAGGGGTTCGGAACACTGAAGCTTTCTTT.

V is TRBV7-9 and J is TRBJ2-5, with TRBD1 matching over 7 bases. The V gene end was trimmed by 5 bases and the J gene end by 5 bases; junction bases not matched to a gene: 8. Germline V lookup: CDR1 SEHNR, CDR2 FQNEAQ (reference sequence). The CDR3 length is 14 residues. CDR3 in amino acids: CASSPYQGEETQYF. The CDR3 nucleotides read TGTGCCAGCAGCCCCTATCAGGGGGAGGAGACCCAGTACTTC.

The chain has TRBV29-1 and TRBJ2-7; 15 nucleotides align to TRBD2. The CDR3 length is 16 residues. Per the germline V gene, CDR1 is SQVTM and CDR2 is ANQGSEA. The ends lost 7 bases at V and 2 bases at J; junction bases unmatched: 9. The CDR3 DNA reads TGCAGCGCTACGGGACTAGCGGGAGGAGGTACCTACGAGCAGTACTTC. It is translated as CSATGLAGGGTYEQYF.

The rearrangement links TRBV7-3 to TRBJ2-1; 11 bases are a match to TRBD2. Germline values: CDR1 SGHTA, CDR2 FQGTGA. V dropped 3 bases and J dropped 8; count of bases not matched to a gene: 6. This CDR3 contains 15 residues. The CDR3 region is CASSFTSGSLDEQFF. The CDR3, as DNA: TGTGCCAGCAGCTTTACTAGCGGGAGTTTAGATGAGCAGTTCTTC.

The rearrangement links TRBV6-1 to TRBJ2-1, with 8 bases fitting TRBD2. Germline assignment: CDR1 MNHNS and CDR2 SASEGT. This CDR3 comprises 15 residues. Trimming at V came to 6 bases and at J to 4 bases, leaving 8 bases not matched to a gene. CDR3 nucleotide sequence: TGTGCCAGCAGCTCGCTAGCGGGCCTTTACAATGAGCAGTTCTTC. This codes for CASSSLAGLYNEQFF.

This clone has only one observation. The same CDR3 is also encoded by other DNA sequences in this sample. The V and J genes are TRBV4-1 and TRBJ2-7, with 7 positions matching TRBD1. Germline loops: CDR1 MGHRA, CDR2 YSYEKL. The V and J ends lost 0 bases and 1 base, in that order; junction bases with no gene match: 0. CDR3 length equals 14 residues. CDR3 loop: CASSQDRGSYEQYF. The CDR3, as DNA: TGCGCCAGCAGCCAAGACAGGGGGTCCTACGAGCAGTACTTC.

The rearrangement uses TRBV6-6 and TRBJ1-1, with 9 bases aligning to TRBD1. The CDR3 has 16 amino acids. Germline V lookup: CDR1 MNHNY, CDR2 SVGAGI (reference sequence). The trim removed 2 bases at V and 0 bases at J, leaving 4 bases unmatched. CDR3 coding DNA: TGTGCCAGCAGTTACGCTACAGGGGGCCTGAACACTGAAGCTTTCTTT. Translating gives CASSYATGGLNTEAFF.

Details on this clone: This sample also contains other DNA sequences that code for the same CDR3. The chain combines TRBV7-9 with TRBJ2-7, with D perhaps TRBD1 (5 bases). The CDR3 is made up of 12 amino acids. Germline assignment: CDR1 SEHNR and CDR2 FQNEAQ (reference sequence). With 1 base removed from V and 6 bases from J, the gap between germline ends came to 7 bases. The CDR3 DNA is TGTGCCAGCAGCTTAGGGGGCGGCGAGCAGTACTTC. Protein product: CASSLGGGEQYF.

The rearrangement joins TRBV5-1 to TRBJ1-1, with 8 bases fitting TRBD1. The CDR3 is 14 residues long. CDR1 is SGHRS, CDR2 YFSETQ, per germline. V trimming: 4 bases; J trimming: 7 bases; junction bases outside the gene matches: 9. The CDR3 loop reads CASSLWTGRDEAFF. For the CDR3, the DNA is TGCGCCAGCAGCCTATGGACAGGGCGGGATGAAGCTTTCTTT.

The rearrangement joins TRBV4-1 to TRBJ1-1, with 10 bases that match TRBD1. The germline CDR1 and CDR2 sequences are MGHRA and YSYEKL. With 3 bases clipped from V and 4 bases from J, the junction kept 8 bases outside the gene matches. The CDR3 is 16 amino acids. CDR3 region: CASSHGQGGWGTEAFF. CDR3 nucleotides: TGCGCCAGCAGCCACGGACAGGGGGGCTGGGGCACTGAAGCTTTCTTT.

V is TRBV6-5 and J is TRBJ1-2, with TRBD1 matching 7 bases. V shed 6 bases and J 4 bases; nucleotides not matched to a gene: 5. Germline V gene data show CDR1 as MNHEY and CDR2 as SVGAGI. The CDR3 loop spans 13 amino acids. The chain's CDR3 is CASRNRGAYGYTF. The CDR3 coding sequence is TGTGCCAGCAGAAACAGGGGAGCCTATGGCTACACCTTC.

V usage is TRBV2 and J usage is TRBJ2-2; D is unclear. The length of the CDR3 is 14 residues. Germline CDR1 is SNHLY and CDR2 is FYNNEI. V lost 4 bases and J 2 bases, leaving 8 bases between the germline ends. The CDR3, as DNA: TGTGCCAGCAGTGTATCGGTCAACACCGGGGAGCTGTTTTTT. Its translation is CASSVSVNTGELFF.

The CDR3 reads CASSPERGYNEQFF. The DNA of the CDR3 is TGTGCCAGCAGCCCCGAGCGGGGCTACAATGAGCAGTTCTTC. The V gene is TRBV4-2, the J gene TRBJ2-1; 7 positions match TRBD2. Germline V lookup: CDR1 LGHNA, CDR2 YNFKEQ. The CDR3 sequence is 14 residues long. The trim removed 4 bases at V and 3 bases at J, leaving 3 bases unmatched.

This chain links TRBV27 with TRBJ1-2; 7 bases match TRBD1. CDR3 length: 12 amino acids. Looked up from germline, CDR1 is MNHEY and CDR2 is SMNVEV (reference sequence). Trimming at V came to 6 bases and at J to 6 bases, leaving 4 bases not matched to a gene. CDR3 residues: CASRGDRDGYTF. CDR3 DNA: TGTGCCAGCAGGGGGGACAGAGATGGCTACACCTTC.

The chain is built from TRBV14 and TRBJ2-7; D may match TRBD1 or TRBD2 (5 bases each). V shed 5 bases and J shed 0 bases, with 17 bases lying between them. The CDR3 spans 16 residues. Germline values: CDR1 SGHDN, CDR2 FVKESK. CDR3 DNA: TGTGCCAGCAGCAGTACCGGGACCGTCGTCTCCTACGAGCAGTACTTC. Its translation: CASSSTGTVVSYEQYF.

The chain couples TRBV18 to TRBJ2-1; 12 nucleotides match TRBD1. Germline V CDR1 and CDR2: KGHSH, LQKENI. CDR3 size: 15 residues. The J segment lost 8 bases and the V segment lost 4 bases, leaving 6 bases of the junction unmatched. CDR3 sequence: CASSLGQGAFDEQFF. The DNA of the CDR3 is TGTGCCAGCTCACTGGGACAGGGGGCGTTCGATGAGCAGTTCTTC.

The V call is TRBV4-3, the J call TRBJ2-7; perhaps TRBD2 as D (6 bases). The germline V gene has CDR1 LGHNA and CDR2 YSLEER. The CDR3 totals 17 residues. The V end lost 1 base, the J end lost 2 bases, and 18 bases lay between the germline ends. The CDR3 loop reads CASSQGLFEERAYEQYF. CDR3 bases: TGCGCCAGCAGCCAAGGTCTATTCGAGGAGCGGGCCTACGAGCAGTACTTC.

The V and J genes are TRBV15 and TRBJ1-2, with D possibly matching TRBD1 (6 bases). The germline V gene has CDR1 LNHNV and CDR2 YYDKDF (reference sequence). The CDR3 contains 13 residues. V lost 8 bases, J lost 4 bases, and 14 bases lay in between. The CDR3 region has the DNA TGTGCCACCGCAGGGACAAACCTCTATGGCTACACCTTC. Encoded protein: CATAGTNLYGYTF.

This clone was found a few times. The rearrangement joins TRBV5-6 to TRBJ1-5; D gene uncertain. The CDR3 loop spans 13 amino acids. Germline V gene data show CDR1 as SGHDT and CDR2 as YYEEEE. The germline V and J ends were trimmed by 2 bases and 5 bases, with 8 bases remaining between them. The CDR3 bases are TGTGCCAGCAGCTTCCGGAGACATCAGCCCCAGCATTTT. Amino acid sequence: CASSFRRHQPQHF.

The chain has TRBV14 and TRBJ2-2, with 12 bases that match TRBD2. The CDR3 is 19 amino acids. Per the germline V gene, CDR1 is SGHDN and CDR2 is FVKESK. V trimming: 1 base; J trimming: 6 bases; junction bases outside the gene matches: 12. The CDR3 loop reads CASSQASGRALRSSGELFF. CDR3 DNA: TGTGCCAGCAGCCAAGCTAGCGGGAGGGCCCTCAGATCGTCCGGGGAGCTGTTTTTT.

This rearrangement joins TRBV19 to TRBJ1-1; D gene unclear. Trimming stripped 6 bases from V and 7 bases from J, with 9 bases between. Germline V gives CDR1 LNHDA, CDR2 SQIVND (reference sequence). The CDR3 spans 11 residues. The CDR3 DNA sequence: TGTGCCAGTAGGGACGTCCGTGAAGCTTTCTTT. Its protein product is CASRDVREAFF.

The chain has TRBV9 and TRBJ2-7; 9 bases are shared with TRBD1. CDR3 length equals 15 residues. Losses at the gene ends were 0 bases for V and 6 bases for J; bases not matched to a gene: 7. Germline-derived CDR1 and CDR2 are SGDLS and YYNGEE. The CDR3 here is CASSVGSGTGFEQYF. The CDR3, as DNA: TGTGCCAGCAGCGTAGGTTCAGGGACAGGGTTCGAGCAGTACTTC.

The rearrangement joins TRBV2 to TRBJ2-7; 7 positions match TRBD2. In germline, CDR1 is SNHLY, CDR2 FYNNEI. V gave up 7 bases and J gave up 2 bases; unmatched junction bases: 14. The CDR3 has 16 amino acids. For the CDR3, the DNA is TGTGCCAGCACCGAAGGCTCTAGGGACTATCCCTACGAGCAGTACTTC. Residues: CASTEGSRDYPYEQYF.

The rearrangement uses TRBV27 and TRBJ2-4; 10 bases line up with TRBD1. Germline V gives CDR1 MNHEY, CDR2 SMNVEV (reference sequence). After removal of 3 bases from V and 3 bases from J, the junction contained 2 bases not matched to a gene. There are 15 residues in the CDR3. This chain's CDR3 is CASSFRDRGKNIQYF. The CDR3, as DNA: TGTGCCAGCAGTTTTCGGGACAGGGGCAAAAACATTCAGTACTTC.

CDR3 in amino acids: CATSRRGQITDTQYF. Written as DNA, the CDR3 is TGTGCCACCAGCAGACGGGGACAGATCACAGATACGCAGTATTTT. This chain joins TRBV15 and TRBJ2-3; 7 bases map to TRBD1. V shed 2 bases and J 2 bases; nucleotides not matched to a gene: 4. Germline V lookup: CDR1 LNHNV, CDR2 YYDKDF (reference sequence). The CDR3 runs 15 residues.